This TCR beta chain was found in a study of T cell responses to AZD1222 COVID-19 vaccine. Only a few counts were recorded for this clone. What it recognizes is unknown. Data came from immunoSEQ multiplex PCR; TCRdb stores just in-frame clones and leaves some out. The top ten hold 1% of the sample, which has 150,000 to 200,000 clones, over 80% seen once. This CDR3 region has 15 residues. V trimming: 6 bases; J trimming: 10 bases; junction bases outside the gene matches: 11. CDR1 MNHEY and CDR2 SVGEGT come from the germline V gene. Broader study findings: White British people made up most donors, females outnumbered males, and clonal diversity was possibly underestimated. Only after the peak T cell response were repertoires sampled. Among vaccine-associated CD4 TCRs, coverage spanned spike, with dominance at 160-218 and 743-854.

The chain employs TRBV6-2 or TRBV6-3 and TRBJ1-6; 8 bases fit TRBD1. The sample was peripheral blood, taken 28 days after the second dose of the MenACWY control vaccine. This receptor was identified in an adult who received the MenACWY meningococcal vaccine as a control. This CDR3 is CASSRGTGHGSPLHF. Written as DNA, the CDR3 is TGTGCCAGCAGCCGCGGGACAGGCCATGGATCACCCCTCCACTTT.